The next 21 T cell receptor beta chains were all read from a single sample in a study of siplizumab effects on memory and regulatory T cells. Researchers maintained the mixed lymphocyte reaction cells in coculture at 37°C for 5 to 6 days. These receptors are not linked to any known antigen. TCRdb's copy holds only in-frame clones and misses some; the assay was immunoSEQ multiplex PCR. The table lists 9,500 to 15,000 clones, 40% to 50% of them singletons, with 38% in the top ten. Sequences were obtained from CFSE-low (dividing) CD8+ T cells sorted from an allogeneic mixed lymphocyte reaction. The receptors here all came from a human donor in good health; the cells came from an allogeneic mixed lymphocyte reaction. Some clones in this sample may be carry-over from other donors' samples.

V and J are TRBV7-3 and TRBJ2-1; TRBD2 matches 12 bases. In germline, CDR1 is SGHTA, CDR2 FQGTGA. The CDR3 is 17 residues long. The J segment lost 0 bases and the V segment lost 5 bases, leaving 5 bases of the junction unmatched. CDR3 amino acids: CASSPRTSGDSYNEQFF. DNA for the CDR3: TGTGCCAGCAGCCCCAGGACTAGCGGGGACTCCTACAATGAGCAGTTCTTC.

The chain carries TRBV29-1 and TRBJ2-1, with unresolved D. Trimming removed 1 base at V and 0 bases at J, with 4 bases between. The CDR3 covers 13 residues. From germline, CDR1 is SQVTM and CDR2 ANQGSEA. DNA for the CDR3: TGCAGCGTTGAAGCTAGCTCCTACAATGAGCAGTTCTTC. Its translation: CSVEASSYNEQFF.

The chain is built from TRBV4-1 and TRBJ2-2; D might be TRBD2 (5 bases). The CDR3 consists of 15 residues. Trimming pared 0 bases from V and 15 bases from J, leaving 20 bases between. From germline, CDR1 is MGHRA and CDR2 YSYEKL. The DNA of the CDR3 is TGCGCCAGCAGCCAAGATCGGGCGGACCAGCGGAGGTTGTTTTTT. Protein product: CASSQDRADQRRLFF.

V gene TRBV5-5 combines with J gene TRBJ2-5; 8 nucleotides agree with TRBD2. CDR1 and CDR2 from the germline V gene are SGHKS and YYEKEE (reference sequence). The CDR3 has 17 residues. With 0 bases clipped from V and 3 bases from J, the junction kept 10 bases outside the gene matches. The CDR3 protein is CASSLGVGRGGEETQYF. DNA for the CDR3: TGTGCCAGCAGCTTGGGAGTGGGTCGGGGGGGCGAAGAGACCCAGTACTTC.

This clone was seen only once. The V gene is TRBV10-1, the J gene TRBJ2-7, with D uncertain. Germline V gene sequence: CDR1 WNHNN, CDR2 SYGVQD (reference sequence). The CDR3 covers 14 residues. The ends were cut back, 0 bases at V and 2 bases at J, with 8 bases in the middle. CDR3 nucleotide sequence: TGCGCCAGCAGTGAGTCGGGCAGCACCTACGAGCAGTACTTC. It specifies CASSESGSTYEQYF.

The chain has TRBV7-9 and TRBJ1-4; 9 bases align to TRBD1. V shed 5 bases and J 6 bases; nucleotides not matched to a gene: 7. Germline CDR1 reads SEHNR; CDR2 reads FQNEAQ (reference sequence). There are 15 residues in the CDR3. CDR3 protein: CASSPRDREHEKLFF. CDR3 nucleotide sequence: TGTGCCAGCAGCCCGAGGGACAGGGAGCATGAAAAACTGTTTTTT.

This chain joins TRBV6-5 and TRBJ2-7; 8 positions match TRBD2. The ends lost 6 bases at V and 3 bases at J; junction bases unmatched: 10. The CDR3 spans 15 residues. Germline-derived CDR1 and CDR2 are MNHEY and SVGAGI. The CDR3 DNA follows: TGTGCCAGCAGCCACGGGGGGGACGACCACTACGAGCAGTACTTC. It codes for CASSHGGDDHYEQYF.

The gene calls are TRBV7-9 and TRBJ2-1; D ambiguous. V gave up 1 base and J gave up 9 bases, with 4 bases separating them. Looked up from germline, CDR1 is SEHNR and CDR2 is FQNEAQ (reference sequence). This CDR3 contains 11 residues. CDR3 amino acids: CASSLGSEQFF. Here the CDR3 DNA reads TGTGCCAGCAGCTTAGGTAGTGAGCAGTTCTTC.

The V call is TRBV5-4, the J call TRBJ1-5, with D uncertain. The CDR3 totals 15 residues. V lost 7 bases and J lost 4, with 18 bases in between. The V gene's germline CDR1 is SGHNT and CDR2 YYREEE (reference sequence). CDR3 residues: CASYRRGALNQPQHF. CDR3 DNA sequence: TGTGCCAGCTATCGCCGGGGAGCCTTAAATCAGCCCCAGCATTTT.

A few counts support this clone. The chain carries TRBV9 and TRBJ2-5; D possibly corresponds to TRBD1 (5 bases). CDR3 length equals 16 residues. The germline V gene has CDR1 SGDLS and CDR2 YYNGEE. V gave up 0 bases and J gave up 0 bases, with 12 bases separating them. The DNA for the CDR3 is TGTGCCAGCAGCGTAGTTGGGGCCGAGTACCAAGAGACCCAGTACTTC. Its translation: CASSVVGAEYQETQYF. The variable domain in full, completed from reference TRBV9 and TRBJ2-5, reads DSGVTQTPKHLITATGQRVTLRCSPRSGDLSVYWYQQSLDQGLQFLIQYYNGEERAKGNILERFSAQQFPDLHSELNLSSLELGDSALYFCASSVVGAEYQETQYFGPGTRLLVL.

V is TRBV6-1 and J is TRBJ1-1; no clear D. V dropped 10 bases and J dropped 0 bases, with 12 bases sitting between them. Per the germline V gene, CDR1 is MNHNS and CDR2 is SASEGT. The CDR3 is 13 residues long. CDR3: CATESAVNTEAFF. The CDR3 region has the DNA TGTGCCACCGAATCAGCGGTGAACACTGAAGCTTTCTTT.

This chain connects TRBV19 to TRBJ2-7; D remains ambiguous. From germline, CDR1 is LNHDA and CDR2 SQIVND (reference sequence). This CDR3 has 13 amino acids. V shed 1 base and J shed 6 bases, with 10 bases lying between them. In nucleotides, the CDR3 is TGTGCCAGTAGTATAGCCCCATCGGGCGAGCAGTACTTC. Its translation: CASSIAPSGEQYF.

The J gene is TRBJ2-1, the V gene TRBV4-1, with 13 bases that match TRBD2. The CDR3 extends over 16 amino acids. V dropped 4 bases and J dropped 7; count of bases not matched to a gene: 7. Germline V gives CDR1 MGHRA, CDR2 YSYEKL. The CDR3 bases are TGCGCCAGCAGCCCAGTGGGACTAGCGGGGTTTAATGAGCAGTTCTTC. This gives the protein CASSPVGLAGFNEQFF.

This clone occurred a few times. The chain employs TRBV27 and TRBJ1-2, with a tentative D call TRBD1 (6 bases). CDR1 MNHEY and CDR2 SMNVEV come from the germline V gene (reference sequence). V was trimmed by 6 bases and J by 4 bases, leaving 12 bases between them. The CDR3 consists of 13 residues. CDR3 residues: CASRPTGSYGYTF. DNA for the CDR3: TGTGCCAGCAGGCCCACAGGGTCCTATGGCTACACCTTC.

In regard to this clone: A clone one base away is much larger, so this may be a read error. The chain combines TRBV4-1 with TRBJ2-1; TRBD1 matches at 7 bases. The CDR3 extends over 16 amino acids. Germline assignment: CDR1 MGHRA and CDR2 YSYEKL. The V and J ends lost 3 bases and 0 bases, in that order; junction bases with no gene match: 5. The CDR3 DNA sequence: TGCGCCAGCAGCCAGCCGGGACAGAGCTCCTACAATGAGCAGTTCTTC. Translating gives CASSQPGQSSYNEQFF.

This clone came up a few times. Written as DNA, the CDR3 is TGCGCCAGCAGTGAGACTAGCGGGAGCCTCAATGAGCAGTTCTTC. Translation: CASSETSGSLNEQFF. The V and J genes are TRBV10-1 and TRBJ2-1, with 11 bases fitting TRBD2. The CDR3 loop spans 15 amino acids. Germline V gene lookup returns CDR1 WNHNN and CDR2 SYGVQD (reference sequence). V was clipped by 2 bases and J by 6 bases; unmatched bases: 3.

About this clone itself: In the same sample, other DNA sequences code for this CDR3. The chain employs TRBV19 and TRBJ1-1; no clear D. Per the germline V gene, CDR1 is LNHDA and CDR2 is SQIVND (reference sequence). V was clipped by 3 bases and J by 1 base, with 3 bases between them. The CDR3 consists of 12 residues. Here the CDR3 DNA reads TGTGCCAGTAGTATCGGGAACACTGAAGCTTTCTTT. It is translated as CASSIGNTEAFF.

The chain combines TRBV7-9 with TRBJ1-1; D is undetermined. CDR1 and CDR2 (germline): SEHNR, FQNEAQ (reference sequence). With 2 bases removed from V and 1 base from J, the gap between germline ends came to 8 bases. CDR3 size: 14 residues. In nucleotides, the CDR3 is TGTGCCAGCAGCTTAACAGATACGAACACTGAAGCTTTCTTT. Amino acid sequence: CASSLTDTNTEAFF.

The chain is built from TRBV7-9 and TRBJ1-1; D ambiguous. The CDR3 loop spans 12 amino acids. Trimming removed 3 bases from V and 7 bases from J, with 9 bases in between. Germline-derived CDR1 and CDR2 are SEHNR and FQNEAQ (reference sequence). CDR3 in amino acids: CASSLVQSEAFF. The CDR3 nucleotides read TGTGCCAGCAGCTTGGTACAGAGTGAAGCTTTCTTT.

This clone was recorded a few times. V usage is TRBV7-3 and J usage is TRBJ2-5, with TRBD2 matching 8 bases. V lost 2 bases, J lost 1 base, and 3 bases stayed unmatched. The V gene's germline CDR1 is SGHTA and CDR2 FQGTGA. The CDR3 is 15 residues long. CDR3 residues: CASSLAGGLQETQYF. The CDR3 DNA follows: TGTGCCAGCAGCTTAGCGGGAGGTCTCCAAGAGACCCAGTACTTC.

This chain connects TRBV14 to TRBJ2-4, with 9 bases aligning to TRBD1. Germline CDR1 SGHDN, CDR2 FVKESK. The CDR3 has 13 residues. J lost 6 bases, V lost 3 bases, and 0 bases had no gene match. The CDR3 DNA reads as TGTGCCAGCAGCCAGGACAGGGGAAACATTCAGTACTTC. This gives the protein CASSQDRGNIQYF.